This TCR beta chain was obtained from a study of CD8 T cells in ankylosing spondylitis (dated by TCRdb to about 2017). Broadly, across the study: T cell receptor beta repertoires were profiled in healthy donors and ankylosing spondylitis patients so that disease-linked TCR variants could be found. The full study cohort comprised roughly 24 ankylosing spondylitis patients and around 100 healthy donors. Samples of peripheral blood were taken, and for ankylosing spondylitis patients, synovial fluid was collected as well.

What the authors observed across the whole study: Some of the motif variants had been reported before in the synovial fluid and blood of reactive arthritis patients, a finding that suggests common disease-initiation mechanisms. Significant enrichment of the disease-linked clones was reported in matched synovial fluid samples from ankylosing spondylitis patients. In peripheral blood, the disease-linked clones were found at relatively low frequencies and had a CD8+ phenotype. A TCR beta motif made up of several highly homologous amino acid variants appeared to be characteristic of blood from ankylosing spondylitis patients.

Sequencing relied on an Illumina HiSeq 2500. TCR beta libraries were prepared by quantitative 5'-RACE with molecular barcodes. The authors' pipeline ran thus. To identify disease-linked TCR variants, a new computational method was used, one built on a probabilistic model of VDJ rearrangement. The raw public reads went through TCRdb reprocessing: fastp at Q25, MiXCR clone calling, in-frame beta chains kept. Here each entry gathers all rows of one CDR3 protein and keeps the most common genes and DNA. What appears here as the V and J calls and clone size reflects TCRdb's work, not the paper's. Here the sample has tens of thousands of distinct CDR3 sequences; 2% to 3% occur a single time. The ten largest account for roughly 7.7% of the sample. V drops 0 bases and J drops 5 bases, leaving 14 bases in between. The CDR3 sequence holds 16 residues, the cysteine and phenylalanine included. Left in the record is the CDR3 DNA by itself, 48 bases read in frame from the first base. The germline V gene gives CDR1 as SGDLS and CDR2 as YYNGEE.

The table lists this clonotype with many counts. Its binding antigen is unknown. No per-base quality is available; no much larger clone lies one base away. The receptor's source is a female donor with ankylosing spondylitis or in good health (not recorded which). The rearranged chain carries TRBV9 and TRBJ2-2, and possibly TRBD2, on 5 matching bases. The specimen was blood, either unsorted or a sorted T cell fraction (not recorded which). In nucleotides, the sequence is TGTGCCAGCAGCGTAGCCGAGGGATACCGAACCGGGGAGCTGTTTTTT. It is translated as CASSVAEGYRTGELFF.